This T cell receptor beta chain was documented in a study of T cells in Graves' hyperthyroidism and ophthalmopathy. The CDR3 regions of TCR beta were amplified from RNA transcripts. A first-round RT-PCR of the TCR CDR3 used the HTBI primer set. Via MiXCR, TCRdb re-called the multiplex PCR reads, giving one row per CDR3 protein. The table has about 590,000 distinct CDR3 sequences, about 14% seen once. Extraction of PBMCs used 7.5 to 10 ml of fresh peripheral blood. Study findings and constraints: Blood also showed most of the thyroid clonotypes that were expanded above 0.001.

This clonotype was observed at least ten times. Its antigen is still unknown. This CDR3 comprises 13 residues. Germline V gene sequence: CDR1 SEHNR, CDR2 FQNEAQ (reference sequence). Trimming took 8 bases from V and 6 from J, leaving 17 bases between them. The clonotype comes from a young woman with Graves' ophthalmopathy. Input material: blood. V is TRBV7-9 and J is TRBJ2-7, with D maybe TRBD1 (6 bases). Here the CDR3 reads CASLRQVSGEQYF. The CDR3 DNA reads as TGTGCCAGCTTAAGACAGGTGTCGGGCGAGCAGTACTTC.